This is a list of T cell receptor beta chains from one sample in a study of siplizumab effects on memory and regulatory T cells. Profiled with immunoSEQ multiplex PCR; TCRdb holds only in-frame clones, not every one. The sample records more than 90,000 clones, roughly 94% being singletons. Sequences were obtained from non-Treg CD4+ T cells sorted from blood. These receptors all come from a human donor in good health. Each CDR3 is given with its conserved first and last residue. The order of the fields is D gene, clone size, V gene, J gene, CDR3 protein, CDR3 DNA. D genes are given only for firm matches. Size is stated for part of the rows, as once, few or many counts, or as a class when the clone is expanded.

d_call: NA
clone_size: once
v_call: TRBV9
j_call: TRBJ2-3
cdr3_aa: CASSVETNSPDTQYF
cdr3_nt: TGTGCCAGCAGCGTAGAAACAAACTCCCCAGATACGCAGTATTTT

d_call: TRBD2
clone_size: NA
v_call: TRBV10-1
j_call: TRBJ2-1
cdr3_aa: CASSRSGRFNEQFF
cdr3_nt: TGCGCCAGCAGTCGAAGCGGGAGATTCAATGAGCAGTTCTTC

d_call: TRBD2
clone_size: NA
v_call: TRBV7-3
j_call: TRBJ2-1
cdr3_aa: CASSPIRGTSGRPNEQFF
cdr3_nt: TGTGCCAGCAGTCCAATTCGAGGGACTAGCGGGAGGCCAAATGAGCAGTTCTTC

d_call: NA
clone_size: once
v_call: TRBV6-1
j_call: TRBJ1-1
cdr3_aa: CASSDQEPRGEAFF
cdr3_nt: TGTGCCAGCAGTGATCAGGAACCTCGAGGTGAAGCTTTCTTT

d_call: TRBD1
clone_size: once
v_call: TRBV7-9
j_call: TRBJ1-5
cdr3_aa: CASSYWTGEGNQPQHF
cdr3_nt: TGTGCCAGCAGCTATTGGACAGGGGAAGGCAATCAGCCCCAGCATTTT

d_call: NA
clone_size: NA
v_call: TRBV19
j_call: TRBJ2-7
cdr3_aa: CASSLGGGSSHEQYF
cdr3_nt: TGTGCCAGTAGTCTCGGGGGAGGATCTTCCCACGAGCAGTACTTC

d_call: NA
clone_size: NA
v_call: TRBV30
j_call: TRBJ2-2
cdr3_aa: CAWSGLGELFF
cdr3_nt: TGTGCCTGGAGCGGTCTCGGGGAGCTGTTTTTT

d_call: NA
clone_size: NA
v_call: TRBV5-6
j_call: TRBJ2-7
cdr3_aa: CASSGPSQGQFTGEQYF
cdr3_nt: TGTGCCAGCAGCGGACCCTCCCAGGGCCAATTTACGGGGGAGCAGTACTTC

d_call: NA
clone_size: NA
v_call: TRBV19
j_call: TRBJ2-2
cdr3_aa: CASKVGYTGELFF
cdr3_nt: TGTGCCAGTAAAGTCGGGTACACCGGGGAGCTGTTTTTT

d_call: NA
clone_size: NA
v_call: TRBV5-1
j_call: TRBJ2-1
cdr3_aa: CASSLRGANEQFF
cdr3_nt: TGCGCCAGCAGCTTGCGGGGGGCCAATGAGCAGTTCTTC

d_call: NA
clone_size: NA
v_call: TRBV7-3
j_call: TRBJ2-5
cdr3_aa: CASSSRREETQYF
cdr3_nt: TGTGCCAGCAGCTCCAGGCGGGAAGAGACCCAGTACTTC

d_call: NA
clone_size: NA
v_call: TRBV9
j_call: TRBJ2-1
cdr3_aa: CASTRESGYEQFF
cdr3_nt: TGTGCCAGCACCCGAGAATCCGGCTATGAGCAGTTCTTC

d_call: TRBD1
clone_size: NA
v_call: TRBV5-3
j_call: TRBJ1-5
cdr3_aa: CARSSRPRSRDRSISRPQHF
cdr3_nt: TGTGCCAGAAGCTCCCGCCCCCGGAGTCGGGACAGGTCCATAAGCAGGCCCCAGCATTTT

d_call: NA
clone_size: NA
v_call: TRBV25-1
j_call: TRBJ2-6
cdr3_aa: CASAWGAATGANVLTF
cdr3_nt: TGTGCCAGCGCCTGGGGGGCCGCCACTGGGGCCAACGTCCTGACTTTC

d_call: TRBD1
clone_size: NA
v_call: TRBV5-6
j_call: TRBJ1-1
cdr3_aa: CASSSYQGGGTEAFF
cdr3_nt: TGTGCCAGCAGCTCCTACCAGGGGGGGGGCACTGAAGCTTTCTTT

d_call: TRBD1
clone_size: NA
v_call: TRBV7-9
j_call: TRBJ1-1
cdr3_aa: CASSRTGPEAFF
cdr3_nt: TGTGCCAGCAGCAGGACAGGGCCCGAAGCTTTCTTT

d_call: NA
clone_size: NA
v_call: TRBV19
j_call: TRBJ1-2
cdr3_aa: CASNQGDGYGYTF
cdr3_nt: TGTGCCAGTAATCAGGGAGATGGTTATGGCTACACCTTC

d_call: NA
clone_size: NA
v_call: TRBV30
j_call: TRBJ1-2
cdr3_aa: CAWSKREGYGYTF
cdr3_nt: TGTGCCTGGAGTAAGCGGGAAGGGTATGGCTACACCTTC

d_call: NA
clone_size: NA
v_call: TRBV20-1
j_call: TRBJ2-7
cdr3_aa: CSAARRDEQYF
cdr3_nt: TGCAGTGCGGCGCGTCGAGACGAGCAGTACTTC

d_call: NA
clone_size: NA
v_call: TRBV14
j_call: TRBJ2-1
cdr3_aa: CASSRLGTQAGNEQFF
cdr3_nt: TGTGCCAGCAGCCGCTTGGGGACACAGGCTGGGAATGAGCAGTTCTTC

d_call: TRBD2
clone_size: once
v_call: TRBV28
j_call: TRBJ2-7
cdr3_aa: CASSFLAGGKAYEQYF
cdr3_nt: TGTGCCAGCAGTTTCTTAGCGGGAGGGAAAGCCTACGAGCAGTACTTC

d_call: TRBD1
clone_size: NA
v_call: TRBV7-9
j_call: TRBJ2-5
cdr3_aa: CASSLGRGRGETQYF
cdr3_nt: TGTGCCAGCTCCCTAGGCAGGGGGCGCGGGGAGACCCAGTACTTC

d_call: TRBD2
clone_size: NA
v_call: TRBV7-3
j_call: TRBJ2-3
cdr3_aa: CASSSLVAGGTDTQYF
cdr3_nt: TGTGCCAGCAGCTCATTGGTCGCGGGAGGCACAGATACGCAGTATTTT

d_call: NA
clone_size: once
v_call: TRBV6-5
j_call: TRBJ1-1
cdr3_aa: CASSHPSGLLNEAFF
cdr3_nt: TGTGCCAGCAGCCACCCCAGCGGGCTACTGAATGAAGCTTTCTTT

d_call: NA
clone_size: NA
v_call: TRBV28
j_call: TRBJ2-5
cdr3_aa: CASSPYRPGHGVGETQYF
cdr3_nt: TGTGCCAGCAGTCCTTATCGGCCGGGACACGGCGTAGGAGAGACCCAGTACTTC